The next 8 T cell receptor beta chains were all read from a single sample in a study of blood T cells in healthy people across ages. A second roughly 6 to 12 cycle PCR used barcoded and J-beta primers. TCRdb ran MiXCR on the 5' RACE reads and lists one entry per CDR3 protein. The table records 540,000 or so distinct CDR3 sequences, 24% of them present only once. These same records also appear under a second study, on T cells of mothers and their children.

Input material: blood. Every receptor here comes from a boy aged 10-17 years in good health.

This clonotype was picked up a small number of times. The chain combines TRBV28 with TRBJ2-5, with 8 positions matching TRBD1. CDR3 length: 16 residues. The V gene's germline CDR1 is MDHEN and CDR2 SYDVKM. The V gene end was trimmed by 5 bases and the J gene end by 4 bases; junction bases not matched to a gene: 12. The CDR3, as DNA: TGTGCCAGCAGTCCGCCTTTGACAGGGGTAGGAGAGACCCAGTACTTC. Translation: CASSPPLTGVGETQYF.

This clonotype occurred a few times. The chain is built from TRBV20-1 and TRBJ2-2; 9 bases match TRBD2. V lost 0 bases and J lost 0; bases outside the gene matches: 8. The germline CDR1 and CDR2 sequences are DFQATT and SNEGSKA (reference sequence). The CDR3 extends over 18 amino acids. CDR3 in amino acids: CSARDRLAGNANTGELFF. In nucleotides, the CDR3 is TGCAGTGCTAGAGATCGGCTAGCGGGAAATGCGAACACCGGGGAGCTGTTTTTT.

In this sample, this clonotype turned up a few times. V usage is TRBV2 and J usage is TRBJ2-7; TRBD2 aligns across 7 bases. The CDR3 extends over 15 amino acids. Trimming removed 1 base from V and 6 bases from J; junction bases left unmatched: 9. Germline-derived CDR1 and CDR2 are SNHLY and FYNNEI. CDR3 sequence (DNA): TGTGCCAGCAGTGAAGTAGGGGAGGGCCATGCCGAGCAGTACTTC. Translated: CASSEVGEGHAEQYF.

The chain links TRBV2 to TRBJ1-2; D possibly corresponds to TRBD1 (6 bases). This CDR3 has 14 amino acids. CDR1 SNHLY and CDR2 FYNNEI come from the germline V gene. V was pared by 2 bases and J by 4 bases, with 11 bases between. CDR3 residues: CASSESTGPYGYTF. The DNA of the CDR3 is TGTGCCAGCAGTGAATCAACAGGGCCCTATGGCTACACCTTC.

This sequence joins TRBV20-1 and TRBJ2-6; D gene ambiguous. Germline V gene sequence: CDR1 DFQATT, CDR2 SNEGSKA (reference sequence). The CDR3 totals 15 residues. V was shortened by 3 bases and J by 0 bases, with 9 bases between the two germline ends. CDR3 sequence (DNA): TGCAGTGCTAGCCTCAGTGGCTCTGGGGCCAACGTCCTGACTTTC. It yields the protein CSASLSGSGANVLTF.

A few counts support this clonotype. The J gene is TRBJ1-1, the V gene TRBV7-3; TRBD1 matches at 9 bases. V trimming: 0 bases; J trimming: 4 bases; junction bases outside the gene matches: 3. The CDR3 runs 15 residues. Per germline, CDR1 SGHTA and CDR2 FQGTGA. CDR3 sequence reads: CASSLTRDRATEAFF. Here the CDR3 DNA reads TGTGCCAGCAGCTTAACTAGGGACAGGGCCACTGAAGCTTTCTTT.

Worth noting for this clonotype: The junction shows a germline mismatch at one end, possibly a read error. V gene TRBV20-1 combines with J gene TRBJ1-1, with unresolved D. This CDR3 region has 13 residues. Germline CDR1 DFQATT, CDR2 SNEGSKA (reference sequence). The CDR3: CSARRPADLEALF. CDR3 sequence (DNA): TGCAGTGCTAGAAGGCCCGCGGACCTTGAAGCTCTCTTT.

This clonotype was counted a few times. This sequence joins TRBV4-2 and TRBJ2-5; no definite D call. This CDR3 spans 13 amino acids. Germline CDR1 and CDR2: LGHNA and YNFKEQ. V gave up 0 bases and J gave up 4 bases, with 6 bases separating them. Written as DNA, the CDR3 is TGTGCCAGCAGCCAAGATAAGGGAGAGACCCAGTACTTC. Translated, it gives CASSQDKGETQYF.